This T cell receptor (beta chain) came from a study of T-cell memory formation after mild COVID-19. TCRdb redid the calling of the 5' RACE reads with MiXCR, one entry per CDR3 protein. Of about 500,000 distinct CDR3 sequences in the sample, around 21% were seen once. CDR3 size: 14 residues. Between the trimmed V and J ends, which lost 1 base and 1 base, there was a span of 10 bases. CDR1 and CDR2 (germline): SQVTM, ANQGSEA. Study-wide findings and caveats: CD4+ contracting clones were mainly CM and EM; CD8+ ones, EMRA.

Worth noting for this clonotype: Antigen specificity is unknown.

This receptor was identified in an adult woman who had mild COVID-19 (a few samples of this study predate the infection). Cell type and time point are not known. J is TRBJ2-5 and V is TRBV29-1; D is uncertain. Sequences were obtained from PBMCs or a T cell subset sorted from them (not recorded which). The CDR3 is CSVEVLNSQETQYF. The CDR3 nucleotides read TGCAGCGTTGAAGTGCTGAACAGCCAAGAGACCCAGTACTTC.